A single TCR beta chain is shown here with its context. The protocol was immunoSEQ multiplex PCR, while the TCRdb copy is restricted to in-frame clones and leaves out a portion. The table has roughly 68,000 clones, roughly 92% seen once. The sample is drawn from a study of technical replicates of blood from a few donors. This clonotype was obtained from a human donor in good health. The specimen sequenced was T cells isolated from PBMCs.

This CDR3 reads CATSKTSEHSYEQYF. CDR3 in DNA: TGTGCCACCTCCAAGACTAGCGAACACTCCTACGAGCAGTACTTC. This chain uses TRBV19 with TRBJ2-7, with 8 bases fitting TRBD2. V lost 10 bases and J lost 0; bases outside the gene matches: 11. Germline V lookup: CDR1 LNHDA, CDR2 SQIVND (reference sequence). The CDR3 is 15 residues long.